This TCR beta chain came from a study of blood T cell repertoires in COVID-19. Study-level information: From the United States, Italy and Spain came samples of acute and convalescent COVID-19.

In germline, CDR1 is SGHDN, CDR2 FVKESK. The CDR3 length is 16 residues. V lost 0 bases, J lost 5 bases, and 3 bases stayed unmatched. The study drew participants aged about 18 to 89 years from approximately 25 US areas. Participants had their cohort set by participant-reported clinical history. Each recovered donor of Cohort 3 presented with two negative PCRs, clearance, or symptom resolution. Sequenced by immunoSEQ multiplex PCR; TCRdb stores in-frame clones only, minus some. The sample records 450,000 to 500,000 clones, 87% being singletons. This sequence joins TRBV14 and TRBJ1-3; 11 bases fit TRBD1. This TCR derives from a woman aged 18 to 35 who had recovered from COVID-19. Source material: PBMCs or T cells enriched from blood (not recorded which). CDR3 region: CASSQDWTGGRNTIYF. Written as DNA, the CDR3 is TGTGCCAGCAGCCAAGATTGGACAGGGGGCAGAAACACCATATATTTT.